This T cell receptor (beta chain) was captured in a study of technical replicates of blood from several donors. This clone was observed a single time. Generated by immunoSEQ multiplex PCR, the TCRdb table keeps only in-frame clones and is missing some. The sample records around 69,000 clones, about 86% being singletons. The CDR3 loop spans 15 amino acids. V was clipped by 4 bases and J by 8 bases, with 19 bases between them. The TCR sequence derives from a human donor in good health. Some clones in this sample may be carry-over from other donors' samples. What was sequenced was PBMCs. The chain uses TRBV5-3 and TRBJ2-1; D is perhaps TRBD2 (6 bases). TRBV5-3 qualifies as an ORF whose function is uncertain. The CDR3 is CARSRKAGRTHEQFF. As DNA, the CDR3 is TGTGCCAGAAGCCGGAAGGCGGGGCGGACCCATGAGCAGTTCTTC.